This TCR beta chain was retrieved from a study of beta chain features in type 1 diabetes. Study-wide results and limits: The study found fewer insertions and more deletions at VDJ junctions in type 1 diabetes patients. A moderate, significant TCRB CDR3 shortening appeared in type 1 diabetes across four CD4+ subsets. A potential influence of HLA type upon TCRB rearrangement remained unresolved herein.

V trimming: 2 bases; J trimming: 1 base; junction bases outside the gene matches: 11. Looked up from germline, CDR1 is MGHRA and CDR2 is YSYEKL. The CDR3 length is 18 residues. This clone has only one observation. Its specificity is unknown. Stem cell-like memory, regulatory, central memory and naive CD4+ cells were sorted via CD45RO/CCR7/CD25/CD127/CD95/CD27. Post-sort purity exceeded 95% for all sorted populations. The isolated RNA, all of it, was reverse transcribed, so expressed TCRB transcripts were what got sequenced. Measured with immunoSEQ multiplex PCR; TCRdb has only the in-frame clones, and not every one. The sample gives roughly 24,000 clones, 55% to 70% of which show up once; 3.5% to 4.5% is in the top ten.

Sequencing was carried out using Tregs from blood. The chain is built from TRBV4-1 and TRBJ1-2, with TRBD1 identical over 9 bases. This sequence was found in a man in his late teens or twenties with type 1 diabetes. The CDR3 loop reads CASSQTTVGTGSNYGYTF. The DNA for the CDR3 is TGCGCCAGCAGCCAAACTACGGTCGGGACAGGGAGTAACTATGGCTACACCTTC.